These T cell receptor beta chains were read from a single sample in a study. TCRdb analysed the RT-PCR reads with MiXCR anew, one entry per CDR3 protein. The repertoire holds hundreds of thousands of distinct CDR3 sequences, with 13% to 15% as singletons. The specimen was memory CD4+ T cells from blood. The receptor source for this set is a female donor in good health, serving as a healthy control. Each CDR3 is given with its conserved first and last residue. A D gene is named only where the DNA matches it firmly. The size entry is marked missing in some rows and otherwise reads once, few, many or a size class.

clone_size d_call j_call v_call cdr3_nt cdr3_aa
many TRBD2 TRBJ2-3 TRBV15 TGTGCCACCAGCAGGTCGGGCGGGAGGTCTGGCACAGATACGCAGTATTTT CATSRSGGRSGTDTQYF
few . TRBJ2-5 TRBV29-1 TGCAGCGTTGAAGATCGGAGTTTTTATGAGACCCAGTACTTC CSVEDRSFYETQYF
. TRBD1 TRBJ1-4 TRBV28 TGTGCCAGCGGACAGGAAGCTAATGAAAAACTGTTTTTT CASGQEANEKLFF
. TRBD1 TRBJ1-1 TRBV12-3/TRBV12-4 TGTGCCAGCAGTTTGTACAGGGGTGACACTGAAGCTTTCTTT CASSLYRGDTEAFF
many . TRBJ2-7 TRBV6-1 TGTGCCAGCAGTGAAGAGTGGGCAGGGAGCATCTACGAGCAGTACTTC CASSEEWAGSIYEQYF
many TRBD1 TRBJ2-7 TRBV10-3 TGTGCCATCAGGGATGACAGGGGGTATTCCTACGAGCAGTACTTC CAIRDDRGYSYEQYF
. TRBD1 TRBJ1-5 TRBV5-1 TGCGCCAGCAGCGCGGGACAGGGAGGGCAGCCCCAGCATTTT CASSAGQGGQPQHF
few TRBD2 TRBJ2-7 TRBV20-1 TGCAGTGCCTCGCCTCCAGGGACTAGCTACGAGCAGTACTTC CSASPPGTSYEQYF
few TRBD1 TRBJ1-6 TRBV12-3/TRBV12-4 TGTGCCAGCAGAAGACAGGGGAATTCACCCCTCCACTTT CASRRQGNSPLHF
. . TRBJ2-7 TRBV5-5 TGTGCCAGCAGCTTAGGAGCGGGTGATGGTGAGCAGTACTTC CASSLGAGDGEQYF